This TCR beta chain comes out of a study of cytomegalovirus exposure and HLA in healthy donors. Researchers ran the PCR with 60 Vbeta and 13 Jbeta primers. Only in-frame clones appear in the TCRdb table, and some are missing; sequencing was by immunoSEQ multiplex PCR. The sample has about 200,000 clones; around 80% are singletons. Healthy individuals who donated bone marrow served as the donors. This CDR3 has 14 amino acids. V was trimmed by 4 bases and J by 7 bases, leaving 14 bases between them. Germline lookup yields CDR1 LNHDA and CDR2 SQIVND (reference sequence). The TCR sequence derives from a girl aged 2 to 10 in good health and CMV-seronegative. The genes are TRBV19 and TRBJ2-1; tentative D call: TRBD2 (5 bases). What was sequenced was PBMCs. CDR3 nucleotides: TGTGCCAGTAGTAAATGGGGAGAGGAGAATGAGCAGTTCTTC. This sequence encodes CASSKWGEENEQFF. The variable domain in full, with the rest retrieved from reference TRBV19 and TRBJ2-1, is DGGITQSPKYLFRKEGQNVTLSCEQNLNHDAMYWYRQDPGQGLRLIYYSQIVNDFQKGDIAEGYSVSREKKESFPLTVTSAQKNPTAFYLCASSKWGEENEQFFGPGTRLTVL.